This TCR beta chain appears in the sequencing data of a study of cytomegalovirus exposure and HLA in healthy donors. On the study more broadly: Falling in the Caucasian-associated ancestry cluster were about 83% of approximately 410 genotyped donors.

Study findings and constraints: The productive fraction for most TCR beta V segments was about 90% or about 30% in an earlier analysis. What TCR beta sequences reportedly achieved was accurate prediction of HLA-A and HLA-B alleles in most subjects.

PCR used 60 Vbeta primers and 13 Jbeta primers. Sequencing used immunoSEQ multiplex PCR; TCRdb keeps in-frame clones, though not all of them. The sample holds some 89,000 clones; about two thirds are singletons and the top ten take around 8.4%. The germline V gene encodes CDR1 SGDLS and CDR2 YYNGEE. This CDR3 has 15 residues. V was pared by 0 bases and J by 5 bases, with 14 bases between. As concerns this clone: Its antigen is undetermined.

The receptor was isolated from a man aged 55 to 69 in good health and CMV-seronegative. The chain uses TRBV9 and TRBJ2-5; maybe TRBD2 (6 bases). The specimen sequenced was PBMCs. The CDR3 DNA follows: TGTGCCAGCAGCGTAGGGGGAGGACCCGGGGAGACCCAGTACTTC. Its translation is CASSVGGGPGETQYF.